This TCR beta chain appears in the sequencing data of a study of chemoradiotherapy in HPV16-positive cancers. Overall study findings and caveats: Candidate HPV-specific clones and E7-related TCR motifs grew in tumor during treatment. The functional HPV-specific definition rests on just two HPV16-positive patients.

The table came from immunoSEQ multiplex PCR; TCRdb's copy has only in-frame clones and leaves some out. In the table there are approximately 7,800 clones, around 76% of which are singletons. The CDR3 spans 14 residues. V lost 6 bases to trimming and J lost 5 bases; unmatched junction nucleotides: 9. Germline lookup yields CDR1 MRHNA and CDR2 SNTAGT. Turning to this clone: What it binds is not known.

The chain uses TRBV6-4 and TRBJ1-1; 7 positions match TRBD1. This material was acquired from a patient who underwent chemoradiotherapy. The sequence came from a human donor with HPV-associated anogenital cancer. In DNA form, the CDR3 reads TGTGCCAGCAGGCAAACAGGGGTTGGGACTGAAGCTTTCTTT. Protein: CASRQTGVGTEAFF.